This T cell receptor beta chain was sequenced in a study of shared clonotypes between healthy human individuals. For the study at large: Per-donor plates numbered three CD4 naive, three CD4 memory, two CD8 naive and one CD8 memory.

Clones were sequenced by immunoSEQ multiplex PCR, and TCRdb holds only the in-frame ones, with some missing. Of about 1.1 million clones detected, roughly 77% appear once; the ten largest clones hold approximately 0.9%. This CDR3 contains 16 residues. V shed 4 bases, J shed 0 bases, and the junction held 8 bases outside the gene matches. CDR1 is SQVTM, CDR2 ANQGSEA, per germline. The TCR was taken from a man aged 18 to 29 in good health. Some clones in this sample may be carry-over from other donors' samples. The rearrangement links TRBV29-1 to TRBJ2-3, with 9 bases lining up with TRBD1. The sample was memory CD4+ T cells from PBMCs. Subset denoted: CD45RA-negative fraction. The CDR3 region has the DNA TGCAGCGTTGTGGGGGGACAGGGCTTTAGCACAGATACGCAGTATTTT. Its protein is CSVVGGQGFSTDTQYF.